This TCR beta chain was profiled in a study of blood T cells in healthy people across ages. As to this clonotype: The antigen is not known.

With 2 bases clipped from V and 6 bases from J, the junction kept 14 bases outside the gene matches. Germline CDR1 and CDR2: MNHEY and SVGAGI. This CDR3 is 17 amino acids long. A second PCR, run for roughly 6 to 11 cycles, used a sample-barcoded 5' primer plus a J-beta primer mix. MiXCR, run by TCRdb on the 5' RACE reads, gives a single entry per CDR3 protein. The sample consists of roughly 800,000 distinct CDR3 sequences, roughly 64% of them appearing once. Study-wide results and limits: No conclusive comparison of naive versus antigen-experienced cells was possible with unsorted PBMCs.

Healthy Russian Caucasian donors spanned ages about 6 to 95 years. The origin of this receptor is a man aged 25-45 years in good health. Source material: blood. This sequence joins TRBV6-5 and TRBJ1-2; 8 bases agree with TRBD1. CDR3 nucleotides: TGTGCCAGCAGTTACCGCCGGACAGGGAATCATCACGATGGCTACACCTTC. It specifies CASSYRRTGNHHDGYTF.